Below are 10 T cell receptor beta chains sequenced from a single sample in a study of CD8+ T cells in alopecia areata. Sequencing templates came from extracted RNA that was reverse transcribed into cDNA. TCRdb keeps only in-frame clones here, not all; method: immunoSEQ multiplex PCR. The sample contains 90,000 to 150,000 clones, 30% to 40% of which appear only once. Sequencing used CD4+ T cells sorted from blood. The receptors were sampled from a human donor with alopecia areata.

This clone was counted between two and nine times. V is TRBV29-1 and J is TRBJ1-2, with D possibly TRBD1 on 6 matching bases. V was pared by 3 bases and J by 3 bases, with 8 bases between. Looked up from germline, CDR1 is SQVTM and CDR2 is ANQGSEA. The CDR3 is 12 residues long. In DNA form, the CDR3 reads TGCAGCGTTGAGGGACATGACTATGGCTACACCTTC. Its protein product is CSVEGHDYGYTF.

V gene TRBV9 combines with J gene TRBJ2-5, with 7 bases matching TRBD2. V shed 4 bases and J 4 bases; nucleotides not matched to a gene: 7. From germline, CDR1 is SGDLS and CDR2 YYNGEE. The CDR3 spans 14 residues. This CDR3 reads CASSRGGDRETQYF. DNA for the CDR3: TGTGCCAGCAGCCGTGGGGGGGACCGAGAGACCCAGTACTTC. Using reference TRBV9 and TRBJ2-5 for the parts outside the CDR3, the full variable domain is DSGVTQTPKHLITATGQRVTLRCSPRSGDLSVYWYQQSLDQGLQFLIQYYNGEERAKGNILERFSAQQFPDLHSELNLSSLELGDSALYFCASSRGGDRETQYFGPGTRLLVL.

This clone was detected a few times. CDR3 in DNA: TGTGCCAGCAGCTTAGCAGGGCCTCGGGAGCAGTTCTTC. It specifies CASSLAGPREQFF. This chain connects TRBV7-9 to TRBJ2-1; D unclear. The V end was cut by 0 bases, the J end by 10 bases, with 10 bases between. Germline CDR1 and CDR2: SEHNR and FQNEAQ (reference sequence). The CDR3 has 13 amino acids. Using reference TRBV7-9 and TRBJ2-1 for the parts outside the CDR3, the full variable domain is DTGVSQNPRHKITKRGQNVTFRCDPISEHNRLYWYRQTLGQGPEFLTYFQNEAQLEKSRLLSDRFSAERPKGSFSTLEIQRTEQGDSAMYLCASSLAGPREQFFGPGTRLTVL.

This clone was recorded only once. The chain joins TRBV2 to TRBJ2-2; D perhaps matches TRBD1 (6 bases). Germline CDR1 reads SNHLY; CDR2 reads FYNNEI. The ends were cut back, 6 bases at V and 2 bases at J, with 10 bases in the middle. This CDR3 contains 14 residues. CDR3 DNA: TGTGCCAGCAGCCCGGACAGCAACACCGGGGAGCTGTTTTTT. It specifies CASSPDSNTGELFF.

The chain links TRBV7-3 to TRBJ2-1, with D perhaps matching TRBD2 (5 bases). Trimming left V 2 bases short and J 6 bases short, with 14 bases between. Looked up from germline, CDR1 is SGHTA and CDR2 is FQGTGA. CDR3 size: 15 residues. The CDR3 DNA reads as TGTGCCAGCAGCTTAGTGTCTAGCTTCGCCAATGAGCAGTTCTTC. Amino acid sequence: CASSLVSSFANEQFF.

CDR3 nucleotide sequence: TGTGCCAGCAGCAACAGGGGACTGGGGGAGACCCAGTACTTC. This gives the protein CASSNRGLGETQYF. The genes are TRBV28 and TRBJ2-5; possible D gene TRBD1, 7 bases. Germline V CDR1 and CDR2: MDHEN, SYDVKM. The CDR3 sequence is 14 residues long. V lost 6 bases and J lost 5, with 16 bases in between.

The rearrangement joins TRBV6-6 to TRBJ2-5; 8 nucleotides align to TRBD1. The J call may be mistaken, given a closer DNA end match to TRBJ2-7. The CDR3 runs to 16 residues. Germline loops: CDR1 MNHNY, CDR2 SVGAGI (reference sequence). The CDR3 here is CASSEPRGQGEGEQYF. As DNA, the CDR3 is TGTGCCAGCAGCGAACCGAGAGGACAGGGAGAGGGCGAGCAGTACTTC.

This clone showed up just a few times. The V call is TRBV29-1, the J call TRBJ2-3, with TRBD1 identical over 7 bases. The CDR3 totals 14 residues. The V gene end was trimmed by 6 bases and the J gene end by 3 bases; junction bases not matched to a gene: 9. Germline lookup yields CDR1 SQVTM and CDR2 ANQGSEA. The CDR3 region is CSVVTGSRTDTQYF. CDR3 DNA sequence: TGCAGCGTCGTGACAGGGAGCAGGACAGATACGCAGTATTTT.

This clone has only a few counts. The CDR3 sequence: CASSPGSDEQFF. The CDR3 DNA is TGTGCCAGCAGCCCCGGCTCTGATGAGCAGTTCTTC. The rearrangement joins TRBV7-2 to TRBJ2-1; D is undetermined. The germline V gene encodes CDR1 SGHTA and CDR2 FQGNSA. Trimming pared 5 bases from V and 8 bases from J, leaving 10 bases between. The CDR3 covers 12 residues. Full variable domain (outside the CDR3, taken from reference TRBV7-2 and TRBJ2-1): GAGVSQSPSNKVTEKGKDVELRCDPISGHTALYWYRQSLGQGLEFLIYFQGNSAPDKSGLPSDRFSAERTGGSVSTLTIQRTQQEDSAVYLCASSPGSDEQFFGPGTRLTVL.

V gene TRBV5-1 combines with J gene TRBJ1-2; no reliable D call. This CDR3 has 15 residues. From germline, CDR1 is SGHRS and CDR2 YFSETQ. V was shortened by 4 bases and J by 4 bases, with 17 bases between the two germline ends. Written as DNA, the CDR3 is TGCGCCAGCAGCCTGACGATCGGGGTGCGCTATGGCTACACCTTC. Amino acids: CASSLTIGVRYGYTF. Full variable domain (remainder filled in from reference TRBV5-1 and TRBJ1-2): KAGVTQTPRYLIKTRGQQVTLSCSPISGHRSVSWYQQTPGQGLQFLFEYFSETQRNKGNFPGRFSGRQFSNSRSEMNVSTLELGDSALYLCASSLTIGVRYGYTFGSGTRLTVV.